The sequence of this T cell receptor (beta chain) was determined in a study of T cell changes during pregnancy in multiple sclerosis. CDR1 and CDR2 (germline): GTSNPN, SVGIG (reference sequence). V was cut by 2 bases and J by 0 bases, with 11 bases left in between. This CDR3 has 16 amino acids. The repertoire was sequenced with immunoSEQ multiplex PCR; TCRdb's copy has only in-frame clones and lacks some. The sample holds around 39,000 clones, 80% to 95% seen once. The sequence derives from a female donor with multiple sclerosis, enrolled in a pregnancy study. The source was CD8+ T cells from peripheral blood mononuclear cells, collected before pregnancy. The rearrangement uses TRBV30 and TRBJ2-6; D is perhaps TRBD1 (5 bases). CDR3 coding DNA: TGTGCCTGGAGTTGGGGCAGCTTCTCTGGGGCCAACGTCCTGACTTTC. Amino acid sequence: CAWSWGSFSGANVLTF.